The source of this TCR beta chain is a study of HIV-infected patients and healthy controls. Across the study: A modest, significant CD4 rise occurred in 14 of 16 patients after three months of therapy.

Antiretroviral therapy had run roughly three months, about 14 weeks, before follow-up blood collection. All unsorted peripheral T cells were captured because whole blood was used without fractionation. This clonotype came up many times. The target antigen is unknown. About 500 ng RNA was reverse transcribed with alpha and beta constant-region primers. Alpha and beta chain libraries were made separately by chain-specific third strand synthesis with multiplexing indices. One primer pair amplified all rearrangements per chain; each cDNA got molecular barcodes. Two random hexamers, added before amplification and joined, formed each molecule's 12-nucleotide barcode. One entry per CDR3 protein results from TCRdb running MiXCR on the 5' RACE reads. Of 2,000 to 2,500 distinct CDR3 sequences in the sample, around 14% were seen once. Findings and limits, study-wide: HIV-associated CDR3 frequencies dropped significantly during therapy; CMV-associated ones, mostly rising, changed nonsignificantly.

This clonotype was obtained from an adult with HIV infection. The sequenced sample was blood, obtained during antiretroviral therapy.

The CDR3 region has the DNA TGTGCCTGGACTAGCGGGAGGACGGCTGAGACCCAGTACTTC. Translation gives CAWTSGRTAETQYF. The V call is TRBV30, the J call TRBJ2-5; TRBD2 agrees at 11 bases. CDR1 GTSNPN and CDR2 SVGIG come from the germline V gene (reference sequence). V was clipped by 4 bases and J by 5 bases; unmatched bases: 6. This CDR3 has 14 amino acids.